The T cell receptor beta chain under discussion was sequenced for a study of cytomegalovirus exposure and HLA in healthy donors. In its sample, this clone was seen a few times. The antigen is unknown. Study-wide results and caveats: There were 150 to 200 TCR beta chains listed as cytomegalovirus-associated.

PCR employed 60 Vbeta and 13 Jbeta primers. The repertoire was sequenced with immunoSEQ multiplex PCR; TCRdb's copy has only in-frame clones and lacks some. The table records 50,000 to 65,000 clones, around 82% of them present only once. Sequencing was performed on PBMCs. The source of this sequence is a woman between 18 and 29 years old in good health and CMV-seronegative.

The CDR3 DNA reads TGTGCCAGTAGTCAACAGGGGGCGCGGGAGGCTTTCTTT. It specifies CASSQQGAREAFF. V usage is TRBV19 and J usage is TRBJ1-1, with TRBD1 identical over 9 bases. This CDR3 has 13 residues. V gave up 5 bases and J gave up 11 bases; unmatched junction bases: 9. Germline CDR1 is LNHDA and CDR2 is SQIVND (reference sequence).